One and the same sample provided the 4 T cell receptor beta chains below, sequenced in a study of cytomegalovirus exposure and HLA in healthy donors. PCR was performed using 60 Vbeta and 13 Jbeta primers. The repertoire was sequenced with immunoSEQ multiplex PCR; TCRdb's copy has only in-frame clones and lacks some. The sample consists of approximately 110,000 clones, roughly 14% of them appearing once. Source material: PBMCs. These receptors originate from a woman aged 18-29 years in good health and CMV-seronegative.

This chain links TRBV7-9 with TRBJ1-5, with TRBD1 as a possible D gene (5 bases). Germline V gene data show CDR1 as SEHNR and CDR2 as FQNEAQ (reference sequence). This CDR3 comprises 14 residues. V was cut by 5 bases and J by 5 bases, with 13 bases left in between. For the CDR3, the DNA is TGTGCCAGCAGCCCTACGGGGGATTATCAGCCCCAGCATTTT. It codes for CASSPTGDYQPQHF.

The chain uses TRBV29-1 and TRBJ2-5; 7 bases fit TRBD1. Per the germline V gene, CDR1 is SQVTM and CDR2 is ANQGSEA. This CDR3 contains 14 residues. V lost 6 bases to trimming and J lost 1 base; unmatched junction nucleotides: 8. The CDR3 loop is CSVGWGQIQETQYF. For the CDR3, the DNA is TGCAGCGTCGGATGGGGACAGATCCAAGAGACCCAGTACTTC.

The chain employs TRBV5-6 and TRBJ2-1; 8 bases are shared with TRBD1. The V segment lost 4 bases and the J segment 3 bases; nucleotides outside the gene matches: 3. The CDR3 covers 14 residues. From germline, CDR1 is SGHDT and CDR2 YYEEEE. CDR3 region: CASSIGQGYNEQFF. The CDR3 coding sequence is TGTGCCAGCAGCATCGGACAGGGCTACAATGAGCAGTTCTTC.

V gene TRBV27 combines with J gene TRBJ2-1; 16 bases match TRBD2. The CDR3 consists of 19 residues. CDR1 and CDR2 from the germline V gene are MNHEY and SMNVEV (reference sequence). Trimming at V came to 0 bases and at J to 4 bases, leaving 6 bases not matched to a gene. The CDR3 DNA follows: TGTGCCAGCAGTTTATCGGGGGGGACTAGCGGGAGGGATTACAATGAGCAGTTCTTC. Translated, it gives CASSLSGGTSGRDYNEQFF.